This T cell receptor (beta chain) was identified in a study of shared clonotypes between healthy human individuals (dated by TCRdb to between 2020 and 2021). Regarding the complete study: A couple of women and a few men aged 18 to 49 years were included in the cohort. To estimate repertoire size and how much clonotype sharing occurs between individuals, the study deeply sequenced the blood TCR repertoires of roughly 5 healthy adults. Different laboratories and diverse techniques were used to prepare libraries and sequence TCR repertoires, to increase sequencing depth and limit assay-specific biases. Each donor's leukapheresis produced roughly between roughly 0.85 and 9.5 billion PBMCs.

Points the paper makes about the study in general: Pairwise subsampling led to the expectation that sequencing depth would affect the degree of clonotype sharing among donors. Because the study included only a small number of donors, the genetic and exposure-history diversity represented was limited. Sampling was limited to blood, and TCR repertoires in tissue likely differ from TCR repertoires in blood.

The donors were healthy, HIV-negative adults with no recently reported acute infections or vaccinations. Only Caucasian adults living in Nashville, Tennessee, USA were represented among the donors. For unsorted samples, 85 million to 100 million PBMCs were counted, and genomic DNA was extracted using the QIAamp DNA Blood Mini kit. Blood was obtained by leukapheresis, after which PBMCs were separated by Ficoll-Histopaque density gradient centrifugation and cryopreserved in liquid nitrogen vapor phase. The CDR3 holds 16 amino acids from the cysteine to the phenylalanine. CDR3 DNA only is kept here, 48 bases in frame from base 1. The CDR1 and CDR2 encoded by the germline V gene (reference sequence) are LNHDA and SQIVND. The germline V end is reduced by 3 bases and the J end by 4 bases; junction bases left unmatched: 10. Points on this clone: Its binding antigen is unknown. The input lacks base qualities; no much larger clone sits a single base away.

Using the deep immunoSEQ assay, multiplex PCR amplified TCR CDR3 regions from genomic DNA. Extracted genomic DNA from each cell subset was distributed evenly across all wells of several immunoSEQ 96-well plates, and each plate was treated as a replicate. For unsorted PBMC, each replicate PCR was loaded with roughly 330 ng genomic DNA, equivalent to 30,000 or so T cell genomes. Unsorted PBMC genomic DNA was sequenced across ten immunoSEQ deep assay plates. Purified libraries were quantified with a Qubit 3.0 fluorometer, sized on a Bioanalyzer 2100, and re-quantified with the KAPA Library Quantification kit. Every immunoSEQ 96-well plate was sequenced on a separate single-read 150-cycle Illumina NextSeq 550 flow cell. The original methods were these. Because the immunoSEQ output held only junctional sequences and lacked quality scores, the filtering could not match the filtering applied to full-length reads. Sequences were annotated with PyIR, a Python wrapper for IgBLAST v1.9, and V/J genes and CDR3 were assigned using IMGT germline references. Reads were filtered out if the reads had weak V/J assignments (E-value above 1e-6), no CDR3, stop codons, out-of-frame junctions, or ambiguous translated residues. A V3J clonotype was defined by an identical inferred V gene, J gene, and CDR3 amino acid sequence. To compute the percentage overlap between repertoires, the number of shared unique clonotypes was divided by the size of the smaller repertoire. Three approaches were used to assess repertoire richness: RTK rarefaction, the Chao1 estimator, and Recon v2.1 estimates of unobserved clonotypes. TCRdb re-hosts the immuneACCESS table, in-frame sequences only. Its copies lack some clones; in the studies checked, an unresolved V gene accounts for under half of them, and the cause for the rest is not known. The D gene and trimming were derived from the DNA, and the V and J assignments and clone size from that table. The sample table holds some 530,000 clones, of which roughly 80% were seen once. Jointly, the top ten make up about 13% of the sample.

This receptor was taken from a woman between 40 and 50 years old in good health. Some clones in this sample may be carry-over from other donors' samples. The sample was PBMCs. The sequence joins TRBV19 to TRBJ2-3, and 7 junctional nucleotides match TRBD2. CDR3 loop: CASSIGGSRDPDTQYF. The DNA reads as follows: TGTGCCAGTAGTATCGGCGGGAGTCGGGACCCAGATACGCAGTATTTT.